This TCR delta chain was profiled in a study of delta chains in infants with herpesvirus infections (TCRdb year 2023). A note on the overall study: From birth, the study prospectively followed a Ugandan infant birth cohort to characterize gammadelta T cell responses to primary cytomegalovirus (CMV) infection. A public fetal Vdelta1/Vgamma8 gammadelta TCR clonotype was searched for in infants infected with CMV after birth. From PBMC, gammadelta TCRs were sequenced for around 20 CMV-infected infants (one congenitally infected) and seven to nine CMV-uninfected infants who had sufficient sample available. Infant blood samples were grouped into approximate age categories of 1.5, 4, 8 and 12 months. Previously published Belgian fetal and cord blood gammadelta TCR data were included only for comparison and were not generated in this cohort. What the research found in general, with its limitations: The public clonotype might still be present below the detection limit in CMV-uninfected infants. The public clonotype was detected only at the first time point after infection and was not found in uninfected infants or in infants infected after 120 days. A small sample size and the lack of race- or environment-matched controls were noted by the authors, because CMV is acquired by nearly all Ugandans before adulthood. Within Vdelta1 cells, the frequency of the public clonotype appeared to be inversely correlated with age at infection and to decay rapidly, seemingly not persisting past roughly two months. The public Vdelta1 clonotype was detected in about 20% of the 18 CMV-infected infants, namely three infected postnatally before 120 days of age and the congenitally infected infant.

This clone was found a few times. Its specific antigen is unknown. The record has no base qualities; no much larger clone is one base away. Pregnant women getting prenatal care were recruited in Kampala, Uganda, and their infants were enrolled; maternal HIV status had to be documented. Families received weekly visits, and collection of infant clinical information, oral swabs and peripheral blood began at 6 weeks of age and continued every 4 months after that. After blood was collected in heparin tubes, PBMC were isolated using Ficoll-Paque density gradient centrifugation and then cryopreserved. Receptor libraries were prepared by RT-PCR. PBMC RNA was reverse transcribed with SuperScript II using gamma-chain- and delta-chain-specific primers to generate TCR cDNA. Purification of cDNA was performed with AMPure XP beads, after which the cDNA was amplified and indexed with Illumina adapters by means of the Nextera XT Index Kit. An Illumina MiSeq with a V2 300-cycle kit was used to sequence the gammadelta TCR libraries. Turning to the authors' computational methods: Using MiXCR v2.1.12, CDR3 sequences were assembled, and reads were mapped onto D, J and V genes obtained from GenBank. VDJtools v1.2.1 was used to analyze the repertoires of the CDR3 clonotypes. Clone calls in TCRdb were regenerated from the public reads with CATT, after which identical DNA sequences shared one row. It is TCRdb's table, rather than the study itself, that gives the V and J calls and clone size. The sample table records about 1,100 delta-chain clones; around two fifths of these occur just once. The ten most abundant clones make up over 20% of the sample.

CDR1 and CDR2 are drawn from the germline V gene: TSWWSYY, QGS. Germline trimming: 3 bases from V, 1 base from J; junction bases outside gene matches: 23. From its cysteine to its phenylalanine, the CDR3 spans 21 amino acids. The kept DNA is CDR3 alone, 63 bases in frame from the first base. The chain uses TRDV1 and TRDJ1; TRDD3 aligns with 7 central bases. This clonotype was obtained from a human donor who was a Ugandan infant, either HIV-exposed or HIV-unexposed (not recorded which). Specimen: peripheral blood, collected at time point 3 of longitudinal follow-up. The CDR3 protein sequence reads: CALGDPLPPHWGSNLTDKLIF. The DNA sequence reads TGTGCTCTTGGGGATCCACTTCCCCCTCACTGGGGCTCAAACCTCACCGATAAACTCATCTTT.